This T cell receptor (beta chain) was sequenced for a study of shared T cell receptors in the human thymus. The length of the CDR3 is 19 residues. CDR1 and CDR2 from the germline V gene are PRHDT and FYEKMQ (reference sequence). The J segment lost 2 bases and the V segment lost 5 bases, leaving 19 bases of the junction unmatched. The assay was immunoSEQ multiplex PCR, and TCRdb's table has in-frame clones only and misses some. The data show approximately 580,000 clones, with 78% seen just once and about 0.012% held by the top ten. Separately, the same data were catalogued under a study of human thymus T cells. That publication notes: Thymic tissue was derived from resections collected during corrective heart surgery. V and J gene usage appeared biased in thymic and blood repertoires.

V usage is TRBV13 and J usage is TRBJ1-2; 8 nucleotides align to TRBD1. This clonotype originated in a boy under two years old with a congenital heart defect. Sequenced material: thymocytes. Written as DNA, the CDR3 is TGTGCCAGCAGCCCCGGCCCGGGACAGGCACTTTCCCCCAACTATGGCTACACCTTC. Its protein is CASSPGPGQALSPNYGYTF.